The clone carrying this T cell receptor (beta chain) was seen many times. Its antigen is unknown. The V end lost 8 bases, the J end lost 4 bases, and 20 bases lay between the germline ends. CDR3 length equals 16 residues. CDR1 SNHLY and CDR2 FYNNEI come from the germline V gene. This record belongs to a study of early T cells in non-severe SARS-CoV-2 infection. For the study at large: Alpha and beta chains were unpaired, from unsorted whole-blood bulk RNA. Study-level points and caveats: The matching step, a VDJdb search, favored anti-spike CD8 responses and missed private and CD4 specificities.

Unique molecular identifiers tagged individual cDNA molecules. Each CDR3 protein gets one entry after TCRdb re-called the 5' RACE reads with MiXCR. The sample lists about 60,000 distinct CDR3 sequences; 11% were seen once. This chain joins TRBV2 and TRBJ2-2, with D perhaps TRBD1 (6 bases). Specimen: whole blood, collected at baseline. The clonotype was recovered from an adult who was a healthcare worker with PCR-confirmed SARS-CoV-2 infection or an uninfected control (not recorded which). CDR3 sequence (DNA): TGTGCCAGCGACCGTTGGGACACCGCGAGCACCGGGGAGCTGTTTTTT. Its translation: CASDRWDTASTGELFF.